One sample yielded the 8 T cell receptor beta chains listed below, sequenced in a study of T cell repertoires in cytomegalovirus infection. MiXCR was run by TCRdb on the reads, yielding one entry per CDR3 protein. This table holds 150,000 to 200,000 distinct CDR3 sequences, 28% found once. The sample consisted of PBMCs. Source of these receptors: a human donor in good health (CMV status not recorded). Some clones in this sample may be carry-over from other donors' samples.

The V call is TRBV2, the J call TRBJ1-2; no reliable D call. This CDR3 is built from 13 residues. Germline V gives CDR1 SNHLY, CDR2 FYNNEI. Trimming shortened V by 8 bases and J by 0 bases, and 10 bases separated the two germline ends. The CDR3 bases are TGTGCCAGCGGACTACAAGCTAACTATGGCTACACCTTC. It is translated as CASGLQANYGYTF.

J is TRBJ2-5 and V is TRBV6-8; D is uncertain. Trimming removed 0 bases from V and 7 bases from J, with 6 bases in between. The CDR3 covers 12 residues. In germline, CDR1 is MNHGY, CDR2 SAAAGT. The CDR3 coding sequence is TGTGCCAGCAGTTACTCGATAGGGACCCAGTACTTC. It translates to CASSYSIGTQYF.

This clonotype was found a few times. V and J are TRBV4-2 and TRBJ2-1, with D perhaps TRBD2 (6 bases). Germline assignment: CDR1 LGHNA and CDR2 YNFKEQ. Trimming cost V 1 base and J 9 bases, with 13 bases left between them. The length of the CDR3 is 14 residues. This CDR3 reads CASSQALTSIEQFF. CDR3 in DNA: TGTGCCAGCAGCCAAGCCCTGACTAGTATTGAGCAGTTCTTC.

The chain is built from TRBV30 and TRBJ2-2, with 12 bases aligning to TRBD2. V lost 0 bases and J lost 7; bases outside the gene matches: 9. Per the germline V gene, CDR1 is GTSNPN and CDR2 is SVGIG (reference sequence). This CDR3 has 17 residues. The CDR3 here is CAWSVGLAGGHGGELFF. The CDR3 DNA reads TGTGCCTGGAGTGTAGGGCTAGCGGGGGGGCATGGCGGGGAGCTGTTTTTT.

The chain has TRBV6-2 or TRBV6-3 and TRBJ1-1; no clear D gene. V gave up 5 bases and J gave up 1 base, with 8 bases separating them. Germline CDR1 reads MNHEY; CDR2 reads SVGEGT. The CDR3 extends over 13 amino acids. The CDR3 nucleotides are TGTGCCAGCAGTCTATACGCGAACACTGAAGCTTTCTTT. This codes for CASSLYANTEAFF.

This clonotype was observed a few times. J is TRBJ1-5 and V is TRBV19, with D possibly matching TRBD1 (6 bases). Trimming shortened V by 7 bases and J by 1 base, and 11 bases separated the two germline ends. CDR3 length equals 14 residues. The germline V gene has CDR1 LNHDA and CDR2 SQIVND (reference sequence). The CDR3 nucleotides are TGTGCCAGTAACTCAGGGGTAAGCAATCAGCCCCAGCATTTT. Protein product: CASNSGVSNQPQHF.

The chain is built from TRBV6-6 and TRBJ1-2, with a weak D call TRBD1 (5 bases). The CDR3 is 13 amino acids. Trimming cost V 7 bases and J 5 bases, with 14 bases left between them. Per the germline V gene, CDR1 is MNHNY and CDR2 is SVGAGI (reference sequence). This CDR3 is CASTQGPQYGYTF. The CDR3, as DNA: TGTGCCAGCACCCAGGGCCCTCAATATGGCTACACCTTC.

CDR3 coding DNA: TGTGCCAGCAGCTTAACCGCGGGACTACCGGCAGATACGCAGTATTTT. Translation gives CASSLTAGLPADTQYF. The J gene is TRBJ2-3, the V gene TRBV27; 7 bases agree with TRBD2. CDR1 and CDR2 (germline): MNHEY, SMNVEV (reference sequence). The V and J ends lost 6 bases and 4 bases, in that order; junction bases with no gene match: 13. This CDR3 is built from 16 residues.